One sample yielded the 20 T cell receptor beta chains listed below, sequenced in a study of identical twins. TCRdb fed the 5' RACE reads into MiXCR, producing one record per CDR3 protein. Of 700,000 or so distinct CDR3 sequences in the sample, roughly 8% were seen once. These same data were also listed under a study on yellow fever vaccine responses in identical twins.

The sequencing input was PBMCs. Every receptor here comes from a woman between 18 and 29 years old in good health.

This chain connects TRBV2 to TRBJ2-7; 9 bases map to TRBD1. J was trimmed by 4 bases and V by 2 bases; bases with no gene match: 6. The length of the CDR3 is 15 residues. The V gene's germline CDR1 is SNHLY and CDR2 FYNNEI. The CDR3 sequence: CASSELQTGGYEQYF. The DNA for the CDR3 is TGTGCCAGCAGTGAATTACAGACAGGGGGATACGAGCAGTACTTC.

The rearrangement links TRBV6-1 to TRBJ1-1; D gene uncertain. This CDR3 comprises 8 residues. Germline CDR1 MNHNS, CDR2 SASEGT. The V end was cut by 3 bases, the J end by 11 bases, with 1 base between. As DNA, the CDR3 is TGTGCCAGCAGTGACGCTTTCTTT. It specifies CASSDAFF.

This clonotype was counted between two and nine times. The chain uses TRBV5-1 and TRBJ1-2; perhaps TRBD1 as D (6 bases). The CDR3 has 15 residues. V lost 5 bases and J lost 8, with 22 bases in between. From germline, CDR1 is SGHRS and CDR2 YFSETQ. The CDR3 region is CASSRVQGVFDGYTF. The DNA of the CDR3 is TGCGCCAGCAGTCGCGTACAGGGTGTCTTTGACGGCTACACCTTC. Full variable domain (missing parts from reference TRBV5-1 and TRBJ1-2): KAGVTQTPRYLIKTRGQQVTLSCSPISGHRSVSWYQQTPGQGLQFLFEYFSETQRNKGNFPGRFSGRQFSNSRSEMNVSTLELGDSALYLCASSRVQGVFDGYTFGSGTRLTVV.

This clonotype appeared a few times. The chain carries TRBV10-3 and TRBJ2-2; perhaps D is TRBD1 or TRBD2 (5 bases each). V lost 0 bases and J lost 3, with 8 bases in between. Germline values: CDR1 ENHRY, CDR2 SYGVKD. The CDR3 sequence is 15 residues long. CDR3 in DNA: TGTGCCATCAGTGAGTCGGGGGTCGACACCGGGGAGCTGTTTTTT. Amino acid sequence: CAISESGVDTGELFF.

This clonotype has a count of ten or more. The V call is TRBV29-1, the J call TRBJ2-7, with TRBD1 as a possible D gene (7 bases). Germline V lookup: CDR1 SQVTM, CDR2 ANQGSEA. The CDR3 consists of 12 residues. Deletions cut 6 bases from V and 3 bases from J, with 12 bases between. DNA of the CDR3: TGCAGCGTGCGGGACAGCCTCTACGAGCAGTACTTC. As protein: CSVRDSLYEQYF.

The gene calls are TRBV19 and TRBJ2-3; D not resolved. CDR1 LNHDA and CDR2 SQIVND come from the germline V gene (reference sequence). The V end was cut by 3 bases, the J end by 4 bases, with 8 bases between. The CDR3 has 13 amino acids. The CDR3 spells CASSMVWADTQYF. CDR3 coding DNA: TGTGCCAGTAGTATGGTGTGGGCAGATACGCAGTATTTT.

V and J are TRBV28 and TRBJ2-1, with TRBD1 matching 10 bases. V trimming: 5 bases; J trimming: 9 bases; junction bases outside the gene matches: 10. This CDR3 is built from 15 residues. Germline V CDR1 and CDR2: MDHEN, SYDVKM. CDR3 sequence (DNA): TGTGCCAGCAGTACCCCCGGGACAGGGGTGGTTGAGCAGTTCTTC. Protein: CASSTPGTGVVEQFF.

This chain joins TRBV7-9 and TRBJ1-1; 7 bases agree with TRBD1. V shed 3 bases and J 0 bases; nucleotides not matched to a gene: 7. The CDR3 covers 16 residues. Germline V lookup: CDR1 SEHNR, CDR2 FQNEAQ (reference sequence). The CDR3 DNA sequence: TGTGCCAGCAGCTTGGATCAGGGGGTATTGAACACTGAAGCTTTCTTT. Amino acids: CASSLDQGVLNTEAFF.

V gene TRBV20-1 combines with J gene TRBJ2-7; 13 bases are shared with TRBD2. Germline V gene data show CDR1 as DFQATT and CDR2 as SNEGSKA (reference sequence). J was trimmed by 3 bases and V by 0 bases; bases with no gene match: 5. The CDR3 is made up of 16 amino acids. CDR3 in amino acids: CSAREGTSGTVYEQYF. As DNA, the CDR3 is TGCAGTGCTAGAGAGGGGACTAGCGGGACCGTCTACGAGCAGTACTTC.

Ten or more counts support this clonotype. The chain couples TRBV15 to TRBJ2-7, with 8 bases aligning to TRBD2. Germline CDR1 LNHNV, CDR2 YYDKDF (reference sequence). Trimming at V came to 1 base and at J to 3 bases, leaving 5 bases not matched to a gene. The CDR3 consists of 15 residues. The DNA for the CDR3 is TGTGCCACCAGCAGAGGGACTAGCAGCCTCTACGAGCAGTACTTC. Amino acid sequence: CATSRGTSSLYEQYF. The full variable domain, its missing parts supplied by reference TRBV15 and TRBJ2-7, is DAMVIQNPRYQVTQFGKPVTLSCSQTLNHNVMYWYQQKSSQAPKLLFHYYDKDFNNEADTPDNFQSRRPNTSFCFLDIRSPGLGDTAMYLCATSRGTSSLYEQYFGPGTRLTVT.

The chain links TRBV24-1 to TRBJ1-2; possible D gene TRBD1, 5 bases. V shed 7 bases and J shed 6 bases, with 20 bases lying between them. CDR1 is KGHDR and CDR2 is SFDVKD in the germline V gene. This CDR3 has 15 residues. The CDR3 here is CATRETRDGPNGYTF. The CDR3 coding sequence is TGTGCCACCAGGGAAACTCGGGACGGACCTAATGGCTACACCTTC.

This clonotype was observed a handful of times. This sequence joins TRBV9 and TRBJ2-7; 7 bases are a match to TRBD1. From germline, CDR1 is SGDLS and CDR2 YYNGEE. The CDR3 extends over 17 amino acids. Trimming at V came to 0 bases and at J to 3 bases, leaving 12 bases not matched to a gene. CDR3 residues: CASSVAPQGTALYEQYF. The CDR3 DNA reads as TGTGCCAGCAGCGTAGCTCCGCAAGGGACAGCGCTCTACGAGCAGTACTTC.

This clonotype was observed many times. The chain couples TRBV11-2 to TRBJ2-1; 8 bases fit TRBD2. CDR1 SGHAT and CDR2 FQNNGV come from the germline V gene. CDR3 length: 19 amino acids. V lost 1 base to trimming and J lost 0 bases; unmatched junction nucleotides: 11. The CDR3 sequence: CASSLVGTSGRSSYNEQFF. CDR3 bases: TGTGCCAGCAGCTTAGTTGGTACTAGCGGCCGAAGCTCCTACAATGAGCAGTTCTTC.

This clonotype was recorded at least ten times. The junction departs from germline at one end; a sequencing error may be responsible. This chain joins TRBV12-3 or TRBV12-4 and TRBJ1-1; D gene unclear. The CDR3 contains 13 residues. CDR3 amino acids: CASSLRLNAEAFF. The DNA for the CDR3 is TGTGCCAGCAGTTTAAGGTTGAACGCTGAAGCTTTCTTT.

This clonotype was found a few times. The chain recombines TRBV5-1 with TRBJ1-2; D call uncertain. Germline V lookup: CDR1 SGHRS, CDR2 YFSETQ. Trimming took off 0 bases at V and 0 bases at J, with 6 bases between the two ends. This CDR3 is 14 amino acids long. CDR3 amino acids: CASSLESPNYGYTF. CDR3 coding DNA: TGCGCCAGCAGCTTGGAATCCCCTAACTATGGCTACACCTTC.

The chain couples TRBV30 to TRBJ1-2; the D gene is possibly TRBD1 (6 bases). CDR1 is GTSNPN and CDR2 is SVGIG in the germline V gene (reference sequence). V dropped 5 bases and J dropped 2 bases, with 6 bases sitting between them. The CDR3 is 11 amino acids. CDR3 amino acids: CAWQGNYGYTF. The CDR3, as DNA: TGTGCCTGGCAGGGGAACTATGGCTACACCTTC.

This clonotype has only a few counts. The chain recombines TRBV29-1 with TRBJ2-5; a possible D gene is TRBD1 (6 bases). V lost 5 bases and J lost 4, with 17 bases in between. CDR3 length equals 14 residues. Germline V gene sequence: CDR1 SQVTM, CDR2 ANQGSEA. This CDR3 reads CSVIGQPRAETQYF. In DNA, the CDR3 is TGCAGCGTTATAGGACAGCCGAGGGCAGAGACCCAGTACTTC. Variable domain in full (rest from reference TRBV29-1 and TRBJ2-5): SAVISQKPSRDICQRGTSLTIQCQVDSQVTMMFWYRQQPGQSLTLIATANQGSEATYESGFVIDKFPISRPNLTFSTLTVSNMSPEDSSIYLCSVIGQPRAETQYFGPGTRLLVL.

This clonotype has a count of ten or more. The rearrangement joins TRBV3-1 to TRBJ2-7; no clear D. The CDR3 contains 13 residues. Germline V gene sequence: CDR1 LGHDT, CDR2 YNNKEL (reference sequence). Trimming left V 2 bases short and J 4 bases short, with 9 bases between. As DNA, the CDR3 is TGTGCCAGCAGCCAACAACCCCGATACGAGCAGTACTTC. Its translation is CASSQQPRYEQYF.

The CDR3 spells CASSLEPPPYEQYF. CDR3 DNA: TGCGCCAGCAGCCTCGAGCCCCCTCCCTACGAGCAGTACTTC. The V and J genes are TRBV5-1 and TRBJ2-7; no clear D gene. Looked up from germline, CDR1 is SGHRS and CDR2 is YFSETQ. V lost 4 bases and J 2 bases, leaving 13 bases between the germline ends. The CDR3 is 14 residues long.

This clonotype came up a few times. The CDR3 coding sequence is TGTGCCATCAGTCCAAGACAGGGAACCTACGAGCAGTACTTC. Encoded protein: CAISPRQGTYEQYF. The chain links TRBV10-3 to TRBJ2-7; 7 bases align to TRBD1. Germline CDR1 ENHRY, CDR2 SYGVKD. The CDR3 is 14 residues long. Trimming at V came to 5 bases and at J to 2 bases, leaving 6 bases not matched to a gene.